These 28 T cell receptor beta chains came from one sample sequenced in a study of cytomegalovirus exposure and HLA in healthy donors. PCR was performed using 60 Vbeta and 13 Jbeta primers. The method was immunoSEQ multiplex PCR; TCRdb's version includes in-frame clones alone and lacks a portion of them. Altogether about 170,000 clones are present, approximately 76% being singletons, with the ten largest covering about 2.1%. The sequenced sample was PBMCs. These receptors all stem from a female donor in good health and CMV-seronegative.

This chain connects TRBV6-5 to TRBJ2-7; D perhaps matches TRBD2 (5 bases). This CDR3 is 13 amino acids long. Germline lookup yields CDR1 MNHEY and CDR2 SVGAGI. For the CDR3, the DNA is TGTGCTTGCAATCCCCCGGGGTCTTACGAGCAGTACTTC. Residues: CACNPPGSYEQYF.

The rearrangement uses TRBV30 and TRBJ2-1; 12 bases fit TRBD2. The CDR3 loop spans 15 amino acids. The germline gives CDR1 GTSNPN, CDR2 SVGIG (reference sequence). The J segment lost 10 bases and the V segment lost 0 bases, leaving 7 bases of the junction unmatched. The CDR3 coding sequence is TGTGCCTGGAGTGTAGGGCTAGCGGGAGGGCGGGAGCAGTTCTTC. Protein product: CAWSVGLAGGREQFF.

The chain employs TRBV27 and TRBJ1-2, with 9 positions matching TRBD1. The CDR3 is made up of 15 amino acids. CDR1 and CDR2 (germline): MNHEY, SMNVEV (reference sequence). The junction had 9 bases not matched to a gene; V was cut back by 6 bases and J by 4 bases. The CDR3 reads CASRETGGASYGYTF. In DNA form, the CDR3 reads TGTGCCAGCAGGGAAACAGGGGGCGCTAGCTATGGCTACACCTTC.

The J gene is TRBJ1-2, the V gene TRBV7-9; 12 bases align to TRBD1. Germline CDR1 reads SEHNR; CDR2 reads FQNEAQ (reference sequence). This CDR3 is 14 amino acids long. After removal of 5 bases from V and 7 bases from J, the junction contained 5 bases not matched to a gene. In DNA, the CDR3 is TGTGCCAGCAGCCTTGGGACAGGGGGCGGTGGCTACACCTTC. Its protein is CASSLGTGGGGYTF.

The chain carries TRBV19 and TRBJ1-1, with a weak D call TRBD1 (5 bases). The V end lost 7 bases, the J end lost 0 bases, and 9 bases lay between the germline ends. Germline values: CDR1 LNHDA, CDR2 SQIVND (reference sequence). The CDR3 is made up of 13 amino acids. In DNA form, the CDR3 reads TGTGCCAGTAACACAGGCCTGAACACTGAAGCTTTCTTT. Its protein product is CASNTGLNTEAFF. The entire variable domain, with the rest obtained from reference TRBV19 and TRBJ1-1, is as follows: DGGITQSPKYLFRKEGQNVTLSCEQNLNHDAMYWYRQDPGQGLRLIYYSQIVNDFQKGDIAEGYSVSREKKESFPLTVTSAQKNPTAFYLCASNTGLNTEAFFGQGTRLTVV.

The chain recombines TRBV7-9 with TRBJ2-7; D may be TRBD1 (6 bases). The V gene's germline CDR1 is SEHNR and CDR2 FQNEAQ (reference sequence). This CDR3 comprises 12 residues. The V and J ends lost 2 bases and 6 bases respectively, with 8 bases between them. This CDR3 is CASSLQGSEQYF. The CDR3 nucleotides are TGTGCCAGCAGCTTACAGGGGTCCGAGCAGTACTTC.

The chain couples TRBV5-6 to TRBJ1-2, with no clear D. In germline, CDR1 is SGHDT, CDR2 YYEEEE. The CDR3 sequence is 11 residues long. Trimming cost V 0 bases and J 8 bases, with 5 bases left between them. CDR3 coding DNA: TGTGCCAGCAGCTTGGTGAGCGGCTACACCTTC. Translation gives CASSLVSGYTF.

As for this clone: A junction end diverges from the germline sequence, so it may reflect a read error. The chain carries TRBV18 and TRBJ1-5; perhaps TRBD1 as D (6 bases). In germline, CDR1 is KGHSH, CDR2 LQKENI. This CDR3 has 17 amino acids. In DNA form, the CDR3 reads TGTGCCAGCTCAACACCATCAGGGACGGGACAAAATCAGCCCCAGCATTTT. Encoded protein: CASSTPSGTGQNQPQHF.

This chain connects TRBV21-1 to TRBJ1-2; TRBD1, the D gene given by the table, was not confirmed from the DNA. TRBV21-1 is classified as a pseudogene. This CDR3 is built from 13 residues. The CDR3 DNA is TGTGCCTCGCCCGGGGGGACAGGGTACGGCTACACCTTC. Protein product: CASPGGTGYGYTF.

V and J are TRBV6-5 and TRBJ2-7; 8 bases align to TRBD2. From germline, CDR1 is MNHEY and CDR2 SVGAGI. The CDR3 totals 15 residues. V trimming: 4 bases; J trimming: 0 bases; junction bases outside the gene matches: 5. CDR3 loop: CASSSQGTSSYEQYF. CDR3 sequence (DNA): TGTGCCAGCAGTTCCCAGGGGACTAGCTCCTACGAGCAGTACTTC.

There are a few counts of this clone. The chain joins TRBV28 to TRBJ2-7, with TRBD2 matching over 14 bases. Trimming at V came to 4 bases and at J to 2 bases, leaving 13 bases not matched to a gene. CDR3 size: 19 residues. Looked up from germline, CDR1 is MDHEN and CDR2 is SYDVKM. The CDR3 spells CASSSPYTTSGGAPYEQYF. In DNA, the CDR3 is TGTGCCAGCAGTTCACCCTACACGACTAGCGGGGGGGCCCCCTACGAGCAGTACTTC.

This chain uses TRBV30 with TRBJ2-3, with D possibly matching TRBD1 (5 bases). The CDR3 spans 12 residues. Per the germline V gene, CDR1 is GTSNPN and CDR2 is SVGIG (reference sequence). Trimming removed 4 bases at V and 0 bases at J, with 5 bases between. CDR3 in DNA: TGTGCCTGGACAGGGAGCACAGATACGCAGTATTTT. It translates to CAWTGSTDTQYF.

This clone was seen a few times. Other DNA sequences in the sample encode the same CDR3. The chain couples TRBV5-1 to TRBJ1-1; D perhaps matches TRBD1 (6 bases). Germline V gene sequence: CDR1 SGHRS, CDR2 YFSETQ. V lost 4 bases, J lost 1 base, and 14 bases lay in between. CDR3 length: 15 amino acids. The CDR3, as DNA: TGCGCCAGCAGCGTGGAACAGGGTGGGAACACTGAAGCTTTCTTT. Translating gives CASSVEQGGNTEAFF.

The chain recombines TRBV9 with TRBJ2-7, with D hard to call. Trimming shortened V by 0 bases and J by 4 bases, and 11 bases separated the two germline ends. The CDR3 runs to 14 residues. CDR1 is SGDLS, CDR2 YYNGEE, per germline. The CDR3 DNA reads TGTGCCAGCAGCGTAGATCCCACTTCTTACGAGCAGTACTTC. It yields the protein CASSVDPTSYEQYF.

The gene calls are TRBV5-1 and TRBJ1-1, with D possibly being TRBD1 (6 bases). CDR3 length equals 13 residues. V was clipped by 4 bases and J by 3 bases, with 10 bases between them. Germline-derived CDR1 and CDR2 are SGHRS and YFSETQ. CDR3: CASSARGDTEAFF. For the CDR3, the DNA is TGCGCCAGCAGCGCCAGGGGAGACACTGAAGCTTTCTTT.

This clone was seen just once. This chain links TRBV5-1 with TRBJ2-3; 8 positions agree with TRBD1. Looked up from germline, CDR1 is SGHRS and CDR2 is YFSETQ. V was pared by 4 bases and J by 3 bases, with 1 base of the junction left unmatched. The CDR3 totals 13 residues. CDR3 DNA: TGCGCCAGCAGCGGACAGGGAACAGATACGCAGTATTTT. This codes for CASSGQGTDTQYF. The full variable domain, rest sourced from reference TRBV5-1 and TRBJ2-3, is KAGVTQTPRYLIKTRGQQVTLSCSPISGHRSVSWYQQTPGQGLQFLFEYFSETQRNKGNFPGRFSGRQFSNSRSEMNVSTLELGDSALYLCASSGQGTDTQYFGPGTRLTVL.

This clone was found a few times. The chain joins TRBV30 to TRBJ1-6, with unresolved D. Between the trimmed V and J ends, which lost 0 bases and 1 base, there was a span of 13 bases. CDR1 and CDR2 from the germline V gene are GTSNPN and SVGIG (reference sequence). The CDR3 sequence is 17 residues long. Written as DNA, the CDR3 is TGTGCCTGGAGTGTCGGACTCGAACGGTCCTATAATTCACCCCTCCACTTT. This translates into CAWSVGLERSYNSPLHF.

This clone was found once. Here the CDR3 reads CASSIGSIPQFF. The CDR3 DNA follows: TGTGCCAGTAGTATCGGGAGCATCCCGCAGTTCTTC. The chain employs TRBV19 and TRBJ2-1; weak D call: TRBD2 (6 bases). Per the germline V gene, CDR1 is LNHDA and CDR2 is SQIVND (reference sequence). The V end was cut by 3 bases, the J end by 12 bases, with 12 bases between. CDR3 length: 12 residues. Drawing the rest from reference TRBV19 and TRBJ2-1, the complete variable domain is DGGITQSPKYLFRKEGQNVTLSCEQNLNHDAMYWYRQDPGQGLRLIYYSQIVNDFQKGDIAEGYSVSREKKESFPLTVTSAQKNPTAFYLCASSIGSIPQFFGPGTRLTVL.

The chain is built from TRBV19 and TRBJ1-3, with TRBD1 matching over 7 bases. With V trimmed by 3 bases and J by 2 bases, 4 bases remained unmatched. Germline V gives CDR1 LNHDA, CDR2 SQIVND (reference sequence). This CDR3 has 15 amino acids. As DNA, the CDR3 is TGTGCCAGTAGTATTATTGGGACAGCTGGAAACACCATATATTTT. Encoded protein: CASSIIGTAGNTIYF.

About this clone: Different DNA sequences within this sample yield the same CDR3. This chain's CDR3 is CASSLGQLNSPLHF. CDR3 bases: TGCGCCAGCAGCTTAGGACAGTTAAATTCACCCCTCCACTTT. The rearrangement links TRBV5-1 to TRBJ1-6, with D maybe TRBD1 (6 bases). The CDR3 covers 14 residues. Germline V gives CDR1 SGHRS, CDR2 YFSETQ. The V end lost 2 bases, the J end lost 7 bases, and 10 bases lay between the germline ends.

This clone was counted a few times. The chain links TRBV10-1 to TRBJ1-2; D is undetermined. This CDR3 has 13 amino acids. From germline, CDR1 is WNHNN and CDR2 SYGVQD (reference sequence). V lost 5 bases, J lost 2 bases, and 9 bases lay in between. This CDR3 is CASSPGNNYGYTF. DNA for the CDR3: TGCGCCAGCAGTCCCGGGAACAACTATGGCTACACCTTC.

The chain is built from TRBV5-4 and TRBJ1-3; D gene unclear. Trimming cost V 0 bases and J 1 base, with 8 bases left between them. The CDR3 extends over 15 amino acids. Germline CDR1 reads SGHNT; CDR2 reads YYREEE (reference sequence). The CDR3 loop reads CASSLDTPSGNTIYF. The CDR3 bases are TGTGCCAGCAGCTTGGACACACCGTCTGGAAACACCATATATTTT.

The chain is built from TRBV5-1 and TRBJ2-5, with 9 bases aligning to TRBD2. Per the germline V gene, CDR1 is SGHRS and CDR2 is YFSETQ. This CDR3 has 15 residues. V was clipped by 2 bases and J by 1 base; unmatched bases: 3. The CDR3 region has the DNA TGCGCCAGCAGCTTAGCGGGGGGATCCCAAGAGACCCAGTACTTC. Translating gives CASSLAGGSQETQYF.

This chain connects TRBV23-1 to TRBJ2-7, with 7 bases lining up with TRBD2. TRBV23-1 is noted as an ORF with a role that remains uncertain. J was trimmed by 3 bases and V by 3 bases; bases with no gene match: 11. There are 16 residues in the CDR3. The CDR3 nucleotides are TGCGCCAGCAGTCACTTTCTACCGGGGGGACTCTACGAGCAGTACTTC. Protein sequence: CASSHFLPGGLYEQYF.

This clone appeared many times. The gene calls are TRBV7-6 and TRBJ1-3, with no clear D. The V and J ends lost 1 base and 0 bases respectively, with 7 bases between them. This CDR3 has 15 amino acids. Germline CDR1 is SGHVS and CDR2 is FNYEAQ. CDR3 loop: CASSLDAGSGNTIYF. DNA of the CDR3: TGTGCCAGCAGCTTAGACGCAGGCTCTGGAAACACCATATATTTT.

The genes are TRBV4-1 and TRBJ1-5; the D is unclear. In germline, CDR1 is MGHRA, CDR2 YSYEKL. Deletions cut 0 bases from V and 2 bases from J, with 17 bases between. The CDR3 extends over 18 amino acids. The CDR3 here is CASSQDLYSGLGNQPQHF. The CDR3, as DNA: TGCGCCAGCAGCCAAGATTTGTACAGTGGGTTGGGCAATCAGCCCCAGCATTTT.

The chain links TRBV5-1 to TRBJ2-3, with D perhaps TRBD1 (6 bases). V lost 4 bases to trimming and J lost 5 bases, with 14 bases between them. The germline V gene encodes CDR1 SGHRS and CDR2 YFSETQ. The CDR3 consists of 14 residues. CDR3 DNA sequence: TGCGCCAGCAGCCTGGGGGCAGGGTTAGATACGCAGTATTTT. This sequence encodes CASSLGAGLDTQYF.

The chain links TRBV30 to TRBJ1-4, with 8 nucleotides matching TRBD1. J gave up 8 bases and V 2 bases, and 7 bases lay outside the gene matches. Germline CDR1 reads GTSNPN; CDR2 reads SVGIG (reference sequence). The CDR3 length is 14 residues. The CDR3 nucleotides read TGTGCCTGGAGTCTGGACAGGGTGGGCGAAAAACTGTTTTTT. This translates into CAWSLDRVGEKLFF.